These 17 T cell receptor beta chains were sequenced from one sample in a study of blood T cell repertoires in COVID-19. The assay was immunoSEQ multiplex PCR, and TCRdb's table has in-frame clones only and misses some. The sample has 290,000 or so clones, 70% to 90% seen once. Sequenced material: peripheral blood. The source of these receptors is a man between 70 and 80 years old with acute or convalescent COVID-19.

V is TRBV6-6 and J is TRBJ1-5; D unclear. Germline assignment: CDR1 MNHNY and CDR2 SVGAGI (reference sequence). The CDR3 length is 12 residues. V shed 2 bases and J shed 6 bases, with 5 bases lying between them. CDR3 loop: CASSYEGQPQHF. CDR3 DNA: TGTGCCAGCAGTTACGAGGGTCAGCCCCAGCATTTT.

This clone was picked up one time. The J gene is TRBJ2-7, the V gene TRBV7-8; D possibly corresponds to TRBD2 (8 bases). V lost 5 bases and J 3 bases, leaving 17 bases between the germline ends. The germline V gene encodes CDR1 SGHVS and CDR2 FQNEAQ. The CDR3 extends over 15 amino acids. DNA for the CDR3: TGTGCCAGCAGCCCACCGGGAGGGGGCATCTACGAGCAGTACTTC. Protein: CASSPPGGGIYEQYF.

The rearrangement links TRBV19 to TRBJ2-7; 8 bases fit TRBD2. This CDR3 has 15 residues. Trimming removed 5 bases from V and 3 bases from J; junction bases left unmatched: 9. From germline, CDR1 is LNHDA and CDR2 SQIVND (reference sequence). The DNA for the CDR3 is TGTGCCAGTAGTCAAACCGGGACTAGTGTCTACGAGCAGTACTTC. Its translation is CASSQTGTSVYEQYF. Full variable domain (remainder filled in from reference TRBV19 and TRBJ2-7): DGGITQSPKYLFRKEGQNVTLSCEQNLNHDAMYWYRQDPGQGLRLIYYSQIVNDFQKGDIAEGYSVSREKKESFPLTVTSAQKNPTAFYLCASSQTGTSVYEQYFGPGTRLTVT.

The chain recombines TRBV5-1 with TRBJ2-3; 7 bases match TRBD1. The V gene end was trimmed by 4 bases and the J gene end by 3 bases; junction bases not matched to a gene: 8. The CDR3 totals 15 residues. The V gene's germline CDR1 is SGHRS and CDR2 YFSETQ. The CDR3 loop reads CASSHTGQATDTQYF. The CDR3 DNA reads TGCGCCAGCAGCCATACCGGACAGGCAACAGATACGCAGTATTTT.

This chain connects TRBV4-3 to TRBJ1-5; D call uncertain. The CDR3 is 15 amino acids. CDR1 is LGHNA, CDR2 YSLEER, per germline. The V end was cut by 4 bases, the J end by 1 base, with 11 bases between. CDR3 DNA: TGCGCCAGCAGCCTTTCTTACACGAGCAATCAGCCCCAGCATTTT. This encodes CASSLSYTSNQPQHF.

V usage is TRBV7-6 and J usage is TRBJ2-7; D uncertain. The CDR3 sequence is 11 residues long. Germline CDR1 is SGHVS and CDR2 is FNYEAQ. Trimming removed 4 bases from V and 7 bases from J, with 8 bases in between. CDR3 amino acids: CASSSRREQYF. The CDR3 DNA is TGTGCCAGCAGCTCCCGGCGGGAGCAGTACTTC.

CDR3 residues: CASSATGTLAEQFF. The CDR3 nucleotides read TGTGCCAGCAGCGCCACCGGGACATTAGCTGAGCAGTTCTTC. The J gene is TRBJ2-1, the V gene TRBV9; possible D gene TRBD1, 6 bases. The germline V gene has CDR1 SGDLS and CDR2 YYNGEE. This CDR3 comprises 14 residues. The V end was cut by 3 bases, the J end by 9 bases, with 16 bases between.

The chain combines TRBV5-1 with TRBJ2-7; D is unresolved. With 0 bases removed from V and 3 bases from J, the gap between germline ends came to 10 bases. There are 14 residues in the CDR3. Per the germline V gene, CDR1 is SGHRS and CDR2 is YFSETQ. The CDR3 nucleotides read TGCGCCAGCAGCTTGGCATCGCGGATCTACGAGCAGTACTTC. It encodes CASSLASRIYEQYF.

This chain links TRBV4-1 with TRBJ1-1, with D unclear. Trimming left V 0 bases short and J 4 bases short, with 9 bases between. CDR1 and CDR2 (germline): MGHRA, YSYEKL. The CDR3 extends over 14 amino acids. CDR3 sequence: CASSQDFGSTEAFF. The CDR3, as DNA: TGCGCCAGCAGCCAAGATTTTGGGAGCACTGAAGCTTTCTTT.

The chain links TRBV5-5 to TRBJ1-6; 11 positions match TRBD1. This CDR3 spans 15 amino acids. The junction had 4 bases not matched to a gene; V was cut back by 4 bases and J by 7 bases. Germline V gives CDR1 SGHKS, CDR2 YYEKEE (reference sequence). CDR3 bases: TGTGCCAGCAGCCCAGGGGACAGGGGGAATTCACCCCTCCACTTT. Amino acid sequence: CASSPGDRGNSPLHF. Variable domain in full (rest from reference TRBV5-5 and TRBJ1-6): DAGVTQSPTHLIKTRGQQVTLRCSPISGHKSVSWYQQVLGQGPQFIFQYYEKEERGRGNFPDRFSARQFPNYSSELNVNALLLGDSALYLCASSPGDRGNSPLHFGNGTRLTVT.

This clone was counted a single time. DNA of the CDR3: TGTGCCAGCAGCCGGATCGGTGGGAGCGAGCAGTACTTC. Translation: CASSRIGGSEQYF. J is TRBJ2-7 and V is TRBV27; D is perhaps TRBD2 (5 bases). The CDR3 covers 13 residues. Trimming removed 6 bases from V and 6 bases from J, with 15 bases in between. Germline V gene lookup returns CDR1 MNHEY and CDR2 SMNVEV (reference sequence).

The V call is TRBV6-4, the J call TRBJ2-3; a possible D gene is TRBD2 (5 bases). Trimming took 2 bases from V and 0 from J, leaving 15 bases between them. Germline values: CDR1 MRHNA, CDR2 SNTAGT. This CDR3 contains 17 residues. The CDR3 here is CASSDLPAAASTDTQYF. In DNA, the CDR3 is TGTGCCAGCAGTGACCTCCCAGCGGCCGCTAGCACAGATACGCAGTATTTT.

The CDR3 region is CASSQQMTGSGNTIYF. CDR3 sequence (DNA): TGTGCCAGCAGCCAGCAAATGACAGGGTCTGGAAACACCATATATTTT. J is TRBJ1-3 and V is TRBV16, with 7 bases aligning to TRBD1. Germline loops: CDR1 KGHSY, CDR2 FQNENV. Germline trimming cut 3 bases from V and 1 base from J; bases unmatched to any gene: 6. This CDR3 has 16 residues.

The J gene is TRBJ2-1, the V gene TRBV5-1, with 12 bases matching TRBD2. With 0 bases clipped from V and 8 bases from J, the junction kept 3 bases outside the gene matches. The CDR3 is made up of 15 amino acids. From germline, CDR1 is SGHRS and CDR2 YFSETQ. For the CDR3, the DNA is TGCGCCAGCAGCTTGGGACTAGCGGGGGAAGATGAGCAGTTCTTC. Translating it yields CASSLGLAGEDEQFF.

This rearrangement joins TRBV28 to TRBJ1-2; 7 nucleotides agree with TRBD1. Per germline, CDR1 MDHEN and CDR2 SYDVKM. The ends lost 6 bases at V and 13 bases at J; junction bases unmatched: 29. This CDR3 has 18 residues. The CDR3 sequence is CASSPGARGVGTARICTF. The CDR3 coding sequence is TGTGCCAGCAGCCCCGGAGCGAGGGGGGTAGGGACAGCTCGAATCTGCACCTTC.

As for this clone: One end of the junction varies from germline; a read error may be responsible. The chain is built from TRBV5-1 and TRBJ2-7; 10 bases are shared with TRBD2. Germline CDR1 SGHRS, CDR2 YFSETQ. This CDR3 region has 15 residues. CDR3: CASSAVLAGSSEQYF. The CDR3 region has the DNA TGCGCCAGCAGCGCTGTACTAGCGGGGTCCTCCGAGCAGTACTTC.

The V call is TRBV7-8, the J call TRBJ2-7; D perhaps matches TRBD1 (6 bases). Germline V CDR1 and CDR2: SGHVS, FQNEAQ. This CDR3 spans 13 amino acids. Trimming removed 6 bases at V and 3 bases at J, with 12 bases between. CDR3 in amino acids: CASRFQGGYEQYF. CDR3 DNA sequence: TGTGCCAGCAGATTCCAAGGGGGCTACGAGCAGTACTTC.